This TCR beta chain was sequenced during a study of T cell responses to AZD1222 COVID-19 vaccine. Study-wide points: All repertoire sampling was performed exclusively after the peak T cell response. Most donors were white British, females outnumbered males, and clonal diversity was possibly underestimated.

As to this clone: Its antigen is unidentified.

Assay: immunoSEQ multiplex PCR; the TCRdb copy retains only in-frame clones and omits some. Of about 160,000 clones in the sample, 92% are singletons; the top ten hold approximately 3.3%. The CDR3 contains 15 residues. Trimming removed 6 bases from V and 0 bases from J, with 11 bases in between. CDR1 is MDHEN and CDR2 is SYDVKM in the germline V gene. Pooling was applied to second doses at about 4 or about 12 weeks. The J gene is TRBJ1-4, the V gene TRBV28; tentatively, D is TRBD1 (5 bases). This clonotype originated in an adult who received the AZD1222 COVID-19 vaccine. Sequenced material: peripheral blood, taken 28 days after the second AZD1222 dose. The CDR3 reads CASRRGLATNEKLFF. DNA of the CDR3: TGTGCCAGCAGGAGGGGACTTGCAACTAATGAAAAACTGTTTTTT. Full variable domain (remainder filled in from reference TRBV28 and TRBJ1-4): DVKVTQSSRYLVKRTGEKVFLECVQDMDHENMFWYRQDPGLGLRLIYFSYDVKMKEKGDIPEGYSVSREKKERFSLILESASTNQTSMYLCASRRGLATNEKLFFGSGTQLSVL.